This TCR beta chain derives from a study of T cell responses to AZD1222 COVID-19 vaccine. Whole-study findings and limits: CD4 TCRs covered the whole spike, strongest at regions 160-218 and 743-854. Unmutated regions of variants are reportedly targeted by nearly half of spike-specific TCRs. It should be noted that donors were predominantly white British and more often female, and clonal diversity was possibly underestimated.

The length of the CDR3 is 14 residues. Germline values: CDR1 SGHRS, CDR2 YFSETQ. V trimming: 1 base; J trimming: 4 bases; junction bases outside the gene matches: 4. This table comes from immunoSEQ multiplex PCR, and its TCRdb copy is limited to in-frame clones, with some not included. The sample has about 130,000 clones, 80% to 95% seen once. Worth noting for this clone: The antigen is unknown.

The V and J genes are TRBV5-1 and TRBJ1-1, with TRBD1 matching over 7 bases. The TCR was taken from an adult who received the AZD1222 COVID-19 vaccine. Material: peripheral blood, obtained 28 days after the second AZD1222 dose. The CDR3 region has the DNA TGCGCCAGCAGCTTGCGGACAGGAGGCACTGAAGCTTTCTTT. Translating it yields CASSLRTGGTEAFF.